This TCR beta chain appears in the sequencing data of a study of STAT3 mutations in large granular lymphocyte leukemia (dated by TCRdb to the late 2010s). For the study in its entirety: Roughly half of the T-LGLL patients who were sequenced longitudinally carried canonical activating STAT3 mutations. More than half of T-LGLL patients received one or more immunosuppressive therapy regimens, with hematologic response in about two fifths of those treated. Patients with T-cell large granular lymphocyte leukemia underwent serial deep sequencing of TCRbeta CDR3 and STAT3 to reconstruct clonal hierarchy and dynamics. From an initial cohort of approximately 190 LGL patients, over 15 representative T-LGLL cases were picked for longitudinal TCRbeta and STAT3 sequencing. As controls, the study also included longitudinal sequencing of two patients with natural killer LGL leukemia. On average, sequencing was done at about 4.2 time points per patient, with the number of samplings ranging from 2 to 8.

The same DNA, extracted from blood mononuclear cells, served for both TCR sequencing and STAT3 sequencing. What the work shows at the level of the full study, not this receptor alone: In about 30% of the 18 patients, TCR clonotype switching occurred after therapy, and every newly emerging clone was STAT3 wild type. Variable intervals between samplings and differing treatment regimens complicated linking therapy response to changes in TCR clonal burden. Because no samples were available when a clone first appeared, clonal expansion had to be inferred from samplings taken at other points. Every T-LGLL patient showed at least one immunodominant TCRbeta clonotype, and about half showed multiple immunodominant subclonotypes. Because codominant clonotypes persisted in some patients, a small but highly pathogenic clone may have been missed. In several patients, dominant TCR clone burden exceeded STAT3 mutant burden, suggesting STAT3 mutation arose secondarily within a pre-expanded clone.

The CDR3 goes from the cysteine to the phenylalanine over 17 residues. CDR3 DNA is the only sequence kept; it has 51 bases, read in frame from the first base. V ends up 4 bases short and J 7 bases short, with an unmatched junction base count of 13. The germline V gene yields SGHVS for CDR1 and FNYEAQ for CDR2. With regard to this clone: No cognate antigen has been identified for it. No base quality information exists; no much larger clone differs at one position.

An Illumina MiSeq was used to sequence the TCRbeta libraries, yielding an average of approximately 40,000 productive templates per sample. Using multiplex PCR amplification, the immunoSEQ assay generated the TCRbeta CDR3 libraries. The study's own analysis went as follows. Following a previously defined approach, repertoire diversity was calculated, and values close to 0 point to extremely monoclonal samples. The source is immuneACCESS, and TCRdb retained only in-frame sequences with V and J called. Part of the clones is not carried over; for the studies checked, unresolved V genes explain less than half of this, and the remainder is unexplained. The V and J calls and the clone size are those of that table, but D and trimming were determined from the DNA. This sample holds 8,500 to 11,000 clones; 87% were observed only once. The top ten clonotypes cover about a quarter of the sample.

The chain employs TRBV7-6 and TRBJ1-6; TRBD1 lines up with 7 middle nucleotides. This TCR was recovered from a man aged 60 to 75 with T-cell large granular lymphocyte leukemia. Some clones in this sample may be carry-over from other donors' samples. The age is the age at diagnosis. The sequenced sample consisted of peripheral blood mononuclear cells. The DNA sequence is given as TGTGCCAGCAGCTCGCTAACCGGGCCCAGGGGGAATTCACCCCTCCACTTT. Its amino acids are CASSSLTGPRGNSPLHF.